The 3 T cell receptor beta chains presented below share a single source sample, sequenced in a study of shared clonotypes between healthy human individuals. The data were produced by immunoSEQ multiplex PCR, yet TCRdb's version contains in-frame clones alone and is incomplete. The sample shows around 600,000 clones, more than 95% of them seen only once. Naive-designated CD8 cells lacked CD45RO, were positively enriched for CCR7, and omitted terminally differentiated effector memory CD45RA+ cells. Sequenced sample: naive CD8+ T cells sorted from blood. These receptors were collected from a young man in good health.

The DNA of the CDR3 is TGTGCCAGCAGAGGGACAGGGTACGGCAATCAGCCCCAGCATTTT. Protein: CASRGTGYGNQPQHF. This sequence joins TRBV5-5 and TRBJ1-5, with 9 bases lining up with TRBD1. In germline, CDR1 is SGHKS, CDR2 YYEKEE (reference sequence). V was pared by 5 bases and J by 2 bases, with 5 bases of the junction left unmatched. This CDR3 comprises 15 residues.

CDR3: CASSLSPGQKQFF. DNA of the CDR3: TGTGCCAGCAGCTTATCACCGGGACAGAAGCAGTTCTTC. The V call is TRBV7-9, the J call TRBJ2-1; 7 bases map to TRBD1. CDR1 SEHNR and CDR2 FQNEAQ come from the germline V gene (reference sequence). Trimming removed 2 bases from V and 11 bases from J; junction bases left unmatched: 6. This CDR3 spans 13 amino acids.

This rearrangement joins TRBV6-1 to TRBJ2-3; D unclear. Deletions cut 9 bases from V and 3 bases from J, with 10 bases between. Germline values: CDR1 MNHNS, CDR2 SASEGT. There are 12 residues in the CDR3. This CDR3 reads CASWRVTDTQYF. The CDR3 DNA reads TGTGCCAGTTGGCGAGTAACAGATACGCAGTATTTT.